These 6 T cell receptor beta chains were sequenced from one sample in a study of T cells in Graves' hyperthyroidism and ophthalmopathy. There were TCR beta CDR3 regions amplified from RNA transcripts. The TCR CDR3 first-round RT-PCR relied on the HTBI primer set. TCRdb used MiXCR to reprocess the multiplex PCR reads, holding one entry per CDR3 protein. The sample lists about 590,000 distinct CDR3 sequences; less than 20% were seen once. Sequenced: blood. The receptor set was obtained from a woman under 40 with Graves' hyperthyroidism.

This clonotype was recorded at least ten times. The chain joins TRBV6-1 to TRBJ2-5; TRBD1 agrees at 8 bases. CDR1 and CDR2 from the germline V gene are MNHNS and SASEGT. CDR3 length equals 13 residues. V lost 6 bases and J lost 4; bases outside the gene matches: 4. This CDR3 reads CASRAGGAETQYF. The CDR3 DNA reads as TGTGCCAGCAGGGCAGGGGGCGCAGAGACCCAGTACTTC.

The V gene is TRBV11-1, the J gene TRBJ2-1; 8 bases line up with TRBD1. CDR1 and CDR2 from the germline V gene are SGHAT and FQDESV (reference sequence). V lost 5 bases to trimming and J lost 7 bases; unmatched junction nucleotides: 10. The CDR3 has 15 amino acids. Here the CDR3 DNA reads TGTGCCAGCAGCCCTGCCGGGACAGGAAGGAATGAGCAGTTCTTC. It translates to CASSPAGTGRNEQFF.

In its sample, this clonotype was seen a few times. The chain links TRBV12-3 or TRBV12-4 to TRBJ2-2; the D is unclear. This CDR3 is 13 amino acids long. Deletions cut 3 bases from V and 6 bases from J, with 8 bases between. CDR3 coding DNA: TGTGCCAGCAGTTTGAAAAGTTCCGGGGAGCTGTTTTTT. It codes for CASSLKSSGELFF.

This clonotype was detected many times. The CDR3 region has the DNA TGTGCCAGCAGTAGAGGGACAGGGGGCAATCAGCCCCAGCATTTT. Encoded protein: CASSRGTGGNQPQHF. This sequence joins TRBV6-1 and TRBJ1-5; 10 bases are shared with TRBD1. This CDR3 region has 15 residues. V dropped 5 bases and J dropped 2; count of bases not matched to a gene: 3. Germline-derived CDR1 and CDR2 are MNHNS and SASEGT.

This clonotype has a count of ten or more. This chain joins TRBV7-8 and TRBJ2-7; D is perhaps TRBD2 (6 bases). CDR1 SGHVS and CDR2 FQNEAQ come from the germline V gene. The CDR3 length is 17 residues. V lost 5 bases to trimming and J lost 4 bases, with 24 bases between them. The CDR3 reads CASSGRGAAESPYEQYF. CDR3 DNA sequence: TGTGCCAGCAGCGGGCGGGGAGCGGCGGAGTCCCCGTACGAGCAGTACTTC.

The chain carries TRBV4-1 and TRBJ1-6; D is undetermined. The CDR3 consists of 18 residues. V lost 1 base and J 0 bases, leaving 13 bases between the germline ends. The germline V gene has CDR1 MGHRA and CDR2 YSYEKL. The CDR3 reads CASSQGERRSSYNSPLHF. The CDR3 DNA reads as TGCGCCAGCAGCCAAGGGGAACGCCGGAGCTCCTATAATTCACCCCTCCACTTT.